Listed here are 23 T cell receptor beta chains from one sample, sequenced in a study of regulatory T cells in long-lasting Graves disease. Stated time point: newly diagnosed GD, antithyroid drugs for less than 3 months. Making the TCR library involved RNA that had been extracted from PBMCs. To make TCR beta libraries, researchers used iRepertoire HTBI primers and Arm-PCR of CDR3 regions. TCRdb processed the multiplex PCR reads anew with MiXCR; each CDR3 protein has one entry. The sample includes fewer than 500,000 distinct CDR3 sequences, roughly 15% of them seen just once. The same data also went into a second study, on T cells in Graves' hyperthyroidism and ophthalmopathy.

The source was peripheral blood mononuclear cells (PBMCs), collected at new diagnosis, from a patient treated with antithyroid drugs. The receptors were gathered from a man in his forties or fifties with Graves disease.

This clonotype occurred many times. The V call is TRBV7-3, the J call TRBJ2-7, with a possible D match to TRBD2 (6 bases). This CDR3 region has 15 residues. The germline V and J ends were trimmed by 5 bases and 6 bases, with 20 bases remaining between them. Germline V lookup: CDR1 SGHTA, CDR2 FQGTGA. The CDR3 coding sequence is TGTGCCAGCAGCCCTCGGGACTCCCGCCGAGGCGAGCAGTACTTC. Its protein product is CASSPRDSRRGEQYF.

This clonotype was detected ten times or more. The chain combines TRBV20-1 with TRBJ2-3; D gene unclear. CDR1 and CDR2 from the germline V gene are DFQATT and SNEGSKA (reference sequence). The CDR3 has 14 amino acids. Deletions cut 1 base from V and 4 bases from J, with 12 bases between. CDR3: CSARGRTVSDTQYF. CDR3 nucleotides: TGCAGTGCTAGAGGCAGAACGGTATCAGATACGCAGTATTTT.

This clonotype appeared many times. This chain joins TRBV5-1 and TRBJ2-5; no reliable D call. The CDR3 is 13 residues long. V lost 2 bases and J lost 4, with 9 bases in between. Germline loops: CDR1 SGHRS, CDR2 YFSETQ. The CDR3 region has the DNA TGCGCCAGCAGCTTCGACGGAGTAGAGACCCAGTACTTC. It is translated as CASSFDGVETQYF.

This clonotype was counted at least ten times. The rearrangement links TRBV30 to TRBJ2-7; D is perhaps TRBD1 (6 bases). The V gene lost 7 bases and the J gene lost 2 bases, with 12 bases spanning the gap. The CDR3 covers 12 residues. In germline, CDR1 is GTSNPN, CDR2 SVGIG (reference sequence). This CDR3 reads CALPGQAYEQYF. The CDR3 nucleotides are TGTGCCTTGCCGGGACAAGCCTACGAGCAGTACTTC.

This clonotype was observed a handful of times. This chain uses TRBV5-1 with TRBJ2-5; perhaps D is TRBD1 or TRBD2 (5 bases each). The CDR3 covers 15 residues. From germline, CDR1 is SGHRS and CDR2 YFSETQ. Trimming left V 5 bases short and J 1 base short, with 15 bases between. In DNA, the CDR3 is TGCGCCAGCAGTTTAACGGGACGCAGCCAAGAGACCCAGTACTTC. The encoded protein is CASSLTGRSQETQYF.

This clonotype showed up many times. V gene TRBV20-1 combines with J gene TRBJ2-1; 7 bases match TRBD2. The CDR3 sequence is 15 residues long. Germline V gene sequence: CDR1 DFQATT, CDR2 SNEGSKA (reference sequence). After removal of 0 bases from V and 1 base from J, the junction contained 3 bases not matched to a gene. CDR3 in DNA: TGCAGTGCTAGAGACCCTAGCGGATCCTACAATGAGCAGTTCTTC. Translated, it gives CSARDPSGSYNEQFF.

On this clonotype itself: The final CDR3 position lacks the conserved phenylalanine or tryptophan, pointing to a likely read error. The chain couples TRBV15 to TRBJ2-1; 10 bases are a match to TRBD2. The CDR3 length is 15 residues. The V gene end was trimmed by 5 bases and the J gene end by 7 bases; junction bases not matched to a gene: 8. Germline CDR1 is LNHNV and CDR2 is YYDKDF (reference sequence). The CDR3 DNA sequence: TGTGCCACCAGCGGGCAGCGGGAGGGCCGGAATGAGCAGTTCCTC. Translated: CATSGQREGRNEQFL.

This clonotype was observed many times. CDR3 nucleotides: TGTGCCAGCACCCATCAGGGGGCTAGCGCCTACAATGAGCAGTTCTTC. Protein: CASTHQGASAYNEQFF. V gene TRBV7-9 combines with J gene TRBJ2-1; 8 bases line up with TRBD1. Unmatched junction bases numbered 10, after V lost 7 bases and J lost 2 bases. The V gene's germline CDR1 is SEHNR and CDR2 FQNEAQ (reference sequence). The CDR3 totals 16 residues. Full variable domain (rest looked up from reference TRBV7-9 and TRBJ2-1): DTGVSQNPRHKITKRGQNVTFRCDPISEHNRLYWYRQTLGQGPEFLTYFQNEAQLEKSRLLSDRFSAERPKGSFSTLEIQRTEQGDSAMYLCASTHQGASAYNEQFFGPGTRLTVL.

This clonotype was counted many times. The CDR3 region is CASSLFGGIGTDTQYF. The DNA of the CDR3 is TGTGCCAGCAGTTTATTCGGGGGGATTGGCACAGATACGCAGTATTTT. The gene calls are TRBV28 and TRBJ2-3; TRBD2 agrees at 7 bases. Unmatched junction bases numbered 5, after V lost 1 base and J lost 1 base. This CDR3 contains 16 residues. Germline V lookup: CDR1 MDHEN, CDR2 SYDVKM.

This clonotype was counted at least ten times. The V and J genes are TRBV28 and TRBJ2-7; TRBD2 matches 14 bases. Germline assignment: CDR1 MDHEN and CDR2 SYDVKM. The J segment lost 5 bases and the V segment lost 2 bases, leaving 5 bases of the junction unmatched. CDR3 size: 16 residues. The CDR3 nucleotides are TGTGCCAGCAGTTTACCGGGGGGACTAGCGGGAGACGAGCAGTACTTC. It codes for CASSLPGGLAGDEQYF.

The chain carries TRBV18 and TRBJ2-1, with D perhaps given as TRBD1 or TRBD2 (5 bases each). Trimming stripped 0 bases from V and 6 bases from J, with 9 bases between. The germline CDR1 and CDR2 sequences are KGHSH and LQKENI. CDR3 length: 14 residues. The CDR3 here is CASSPPTGRNEQFF. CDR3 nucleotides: TGTGCCAGCTCACCACCCACGGGGCGCAATGAGCAGTTCTTC.

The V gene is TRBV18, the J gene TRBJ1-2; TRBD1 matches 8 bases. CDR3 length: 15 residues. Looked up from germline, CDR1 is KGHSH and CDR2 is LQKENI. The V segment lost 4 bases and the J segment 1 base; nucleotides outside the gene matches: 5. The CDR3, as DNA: TGTGCCAGCTCACTCCTACAGGGGGATAACTATGGCTACACCTTC. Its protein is CASSLLQGDNYGYTF.

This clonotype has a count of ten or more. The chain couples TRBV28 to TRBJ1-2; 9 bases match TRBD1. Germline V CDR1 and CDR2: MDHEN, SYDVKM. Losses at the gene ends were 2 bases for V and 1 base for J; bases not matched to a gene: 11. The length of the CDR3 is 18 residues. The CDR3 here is CASSLPNRDRVINYGYTF. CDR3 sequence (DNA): TGTGCCAGCAGTTTACCTAACCGGGACAGGGTCATTAACTATGGCTACACCTTC.

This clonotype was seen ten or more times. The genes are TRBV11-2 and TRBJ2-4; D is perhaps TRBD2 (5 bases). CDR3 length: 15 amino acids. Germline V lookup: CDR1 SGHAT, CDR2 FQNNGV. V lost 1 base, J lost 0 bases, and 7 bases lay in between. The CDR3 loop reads CASSLGGLAKNIQYF. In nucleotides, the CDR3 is TGTGCCAGCAGCTTAGGAGGGCTAGCCAAAAACATTCAGTACTTC.

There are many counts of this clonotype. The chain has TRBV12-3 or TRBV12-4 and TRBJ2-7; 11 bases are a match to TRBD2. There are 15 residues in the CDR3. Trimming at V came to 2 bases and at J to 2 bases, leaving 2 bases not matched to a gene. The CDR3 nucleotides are TGTGCCAGCAGTTTAACTAGCGGGAGAACCTACGAGCAGTACTTC. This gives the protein CASSLTSGRTYEQYF.

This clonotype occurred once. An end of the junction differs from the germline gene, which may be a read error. This chain's CDR3 is CASSLSRTGAFF. CDR3 nucleotide sequence: TGTGCCAGCAGCCTATCAAGGACTGGAGCTTTCTTT. The chain is built from TRBV12-3 or TRBV12-4 and TRBJ1-1; D is undetermined. The CDR3 contains 12 residues.

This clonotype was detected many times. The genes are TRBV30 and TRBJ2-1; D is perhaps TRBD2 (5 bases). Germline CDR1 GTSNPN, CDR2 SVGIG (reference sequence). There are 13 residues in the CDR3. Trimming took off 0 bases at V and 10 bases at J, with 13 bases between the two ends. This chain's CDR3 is CAWSVRNGKEQFF. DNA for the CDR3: TGTGCCTGGAGTGTACGGAACGGGAAGGAGCAGTTCTTC.

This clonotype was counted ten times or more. The DNA of the CDR3 is TGTGCCTGGAGTTGGGGTCGCAATGAGCAGTTCTTC. It yields the protein CAWSWGRNEQFF. The chain recombines TRBV30 with TRBJ2-1; no clear D gene. This CDR3 region has 12 residues. The germline CDR1 and CDR2 sequences are GTSNPN and SVGIG (reference sequence). Trimming took 2 bases from V and 6 from J, leaving 8 bases between them.

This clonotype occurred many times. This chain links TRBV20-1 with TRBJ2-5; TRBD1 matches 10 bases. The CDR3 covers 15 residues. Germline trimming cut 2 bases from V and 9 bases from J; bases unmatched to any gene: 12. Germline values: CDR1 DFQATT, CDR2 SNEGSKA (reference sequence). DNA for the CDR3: TGCAGTGCTAGACCTCCCGACAGGGGGCGAGGGGCCCAGTACTTC. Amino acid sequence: CSARPPDRGRGAQYF.

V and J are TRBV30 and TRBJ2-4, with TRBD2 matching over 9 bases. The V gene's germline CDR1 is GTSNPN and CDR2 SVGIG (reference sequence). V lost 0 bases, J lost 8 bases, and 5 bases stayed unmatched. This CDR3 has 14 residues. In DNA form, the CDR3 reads TGTGCCTGGAGTGTTAGCGGGAGTTACGACATTCAGTACTTC. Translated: CAWSVSGSYDIQYF.

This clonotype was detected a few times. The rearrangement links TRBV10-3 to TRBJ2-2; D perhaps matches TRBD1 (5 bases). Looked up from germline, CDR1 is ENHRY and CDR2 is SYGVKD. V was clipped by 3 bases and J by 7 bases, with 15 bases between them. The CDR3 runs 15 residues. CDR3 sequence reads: CAISERQGMIGELFF. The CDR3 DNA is TGTGCCATCAGTGAACGGCAGGGTATGATCGGGGAGCTGTTTTTT.

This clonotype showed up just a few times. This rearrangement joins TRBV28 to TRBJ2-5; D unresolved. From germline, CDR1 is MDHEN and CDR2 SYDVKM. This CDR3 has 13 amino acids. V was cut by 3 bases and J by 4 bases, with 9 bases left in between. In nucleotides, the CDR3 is TGTGCCAGCAGTTTTCCCAGAGCAGAGACCCAGTACTTC. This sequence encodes CASSFPRAETQYF.

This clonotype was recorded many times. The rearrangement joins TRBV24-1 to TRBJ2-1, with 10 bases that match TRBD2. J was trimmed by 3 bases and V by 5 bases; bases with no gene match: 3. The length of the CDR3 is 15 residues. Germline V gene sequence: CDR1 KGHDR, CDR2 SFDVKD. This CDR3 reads CATSGGTSVYNEQFF. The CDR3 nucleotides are TGTGCCACCAGTGGGGGGACTAGCGTCTACAATGAGCAGTTCTTC.